This T cell receptor (beta chain) was captured in a study of blood T cells in healthy people across ages. Germline V gives CDR1 SGHTA, CDR2 FQGTGA. The length of the CDR3 is 16 residues. A second PCR, run for about 6 to 11 cycles, used a sample-barcoded 5' primer plus a J-beta primer mix. MiXCR, run by TCRdb on the 5' RACE reads, gives a single entry per CDR3 protein. The sample has about 680,000 distinct CDR3 sequences; over 45% are singletons. The clonotype comes from a woman aged 60-75 years in good health. Sequenced sample: blood. This sequence joins TRBV7-3 and TRBJ2-1; 13 nucleotides agree with TRBD2. The DNA end is a closer match to TRBJ2-7, so the J assignment may be wrong. In nucleotides, the CDR3 is TGTGCCAGCAGCATGGGACTAGCGGGACCGGCGGGAGAGCAGTACTTC. It is translated as CASSMGLAGPAGEQYF.